This TCR beta chain was obtained from a study of T cells in Graves' hyperthyroidism and ophthalmopathy. This CDR3 comprises 13 residues. The V gene lost 1 base and the J gene lost 5 bases, with 7 bases spanning the gap. Germline-derived CDR1 and CDR2 are SGHTA and FQGNSA. Exclusions: uncontrolled infection, other autoimmune disease, pregnancy, lactation. Amplified TCR beta CDR3 regions came from RNA transcripts. Primed by the HTBI set, a first-round RT-PCR was run on the TCR CDR3. TCRdb fed the multiplex PCR reads into MiXCR, producing one record per CDR3 protein. This table has approximately 32,000 distinct CDR3 sequences, just under 50% appearing once. By sample share, this clonotype is medium-sized.

The material sequenced was blood. The chain carries TRBV7-2 and TRBJ2-3; D not resolved. This receptor was obtained from a woman between 50 and 59 years old with Graves' hyperthyroidism that later progressed to Graves' ophthalmopathy. The CDR3 DNA sequence: TGTGCCAGCAGCTTAGATTCCAAAGATACGCAGTATTTT. Its protein product is CASSLDSKDTQYF.